This T cell receptor (beta chain) was recorded in a study of T cell repertoires in cytomegalovirus infection. Across the whole study: Based on public TCR beta signatures, there were indications of CMV infection and of a matching HLA type.

Each CDR3 protein gets one entry after TCRdb re-called the reads with MiXCR. The sample records under 350,000 distinct CDR3 sequences, 8% to 10% being singletons. Study results and caveats: The ex vivo response showed dominance by HLA-C-restricted CMV-specific TCR beta clonotypes. Cumulative public TCR beta family frequency identified CMV carriers with the relevant HLA.

This clonotype came up a few times. Antigen: not known. The clonotype comes from a human donor in good health (CMV status not recorded). Some clones in this sample may be carry-over from other donors' samples. The source material was PBMCs.

CDR3: CASKQGASTGNTIYF. The CDR3, as DNA: TGTGCCAGCAAACAGGGTGCCAGTACTGGAAACACCATATATTTT. The V and J genes are TRBV28 and TRBJ1-3; D perhaps matches TRBD1 (6 bases). The CDR3 extends over 15 amino acids. The germline CDR1 and CDR2 sequences are MDHEN and SYDVKM. V dropped 7 bases and J dropped 2 bases, with 15 bases sitting between them.